This paragraph covers one T cell receptor (beta chain) sequence. V dropped 6 bases and J dropped 4 bases, with 12 bases sitting between them. Germline lookup yields CDR1 LNHDA and CDR2 SQIVND (reference sequence). The CDR3 spans 13 residues. Treatment of the sample: some 19 received Ad26.COV2.S at low or high dose, single or two shots; about 5 received placebo; per-sample allocation not given. Vaccine and placebo recipients were sampled on day 63 after the first injection. An Ad26 vector expressing Wuhan-strain SARS-CoV-2 spike served as the vaccine. These data belong to a study of Ad26.COV2.S vaccination and SARS-CoV-2 variants. Study in general: Donor joined the COV1001 Ad26.COV2.S trial arm. Doses of Ad26.COV2.S were injected into muscle once or twice, 56 days apart.

The method was immunoSEQ multiplex PCR; TCRdb's version includes in-frame clones alone and lacks a portion of them. The table includes some 390,000 clones, around 91% detected once. The sample was peripheral blood, taken in a trial of Ad26.COV2.S vaccine versus placebo. This TCR was recovered from a person aged 18 to 65 who received the Ad26.COV2.S COVID-19 vaccine or a placebo. The chain is built from TRBV19 and TRBJ1-2; D not resolved. CDR3 protein: CASRTTEPYGYTF. CDR3 DNA: TGTGCCAGTAGAACAACGGAACCCTATGGCTACACCTTC. The variable domain in full, with the rest retrieved from reference TRBV19 and TRBJ1-2, is DGGITQSPKYLFRKEGQNVTLSCEQNLNHDAMYWYRQDPGQGLRLIYYSQIVNDFQKGDIAEGYSVSREKKESFPLTVTSAQKNPTAFYLCASRTTEPYGYTFGSGTRLTVV.